Shown below are 2 T cell receptor beta chains from a single sample sequenced in a study of post-analysis software for immune sequencing data. Their specific antigens are unknown. Incorporated into the TCR beta cDNA libraries were unique molecular identifiers, which served to reduce PCR and sequencing biases. From the PCR reads, TCRdb called clonotypes with MiXCR, one entry per CDR3 protein. The sample consists of fewer than 850,000 distinct CDR3 sequences, roughly 29% of them appearing once. Study findings and constraints: A handful of TRBV segments appeared more often in patients than in controls, and TRBV5-6, TRBV5-1 and TRBV20-1 were among these.

Source material: blood. Receptors were obtained from a girl under 18 with multiple sclerosis.

Only one count was recorded for this clonotype. With a much larger clone just one base away, this may be a read error. The chain combines TRBV29-1 with TRBJ2-5; D remains ambiguous. The J call is doubtful: the DNA matches TRBJ2-1 better. This CDR3 has 12 residues. Per the germline V gene, CDR1 is SQVTM and CDR2 is ANQGSEA. The CDR3 reads CSVEENQETQFF. The DNA for the CDR3 is TGCAGCGTTGAAGAAAATCAAGAGACCCAGTTCTTC.

This clonotype was found a few times. This sequence joins TRBV7-9 and TRBJ1-2, with D maybe TRBD1 (5 bases). The germline V and J ends were trimmed by 5 bases and 0 bases, with 13 bases remaining between them. CDR1 is SEHNR, CDR2 FQNEAQ, per germline (reference sequence). The CDR3 covers 15 residues. CDR3 coding DNA: TGTGCCAGCAGCCCCGACAGACCGACTAACTATGGCTACACCTTC. Protein: CASSPDRPTNYGYTF.